The 16 T cell receptor beta chains reported below all come from one sample, sequenced in a study of cytomegalovirus exposure and HLA in healthy donors. PCR primers comprised 60 Vbeta and 13 Jbeta primers. Profiling relied on immunoSEQ multiplex PCR, and the TCRdb table lists in-frame clones only, not all of them. The table has roughly 100,000 clones, roughly 85% seen once; the top ten hold 3% to 3.5%. What was sequenced was PBMCs. Source of these receptors: a woman in her 40s in good health and CMV-seronegative.

The chain uses TRBV29-1 and TRBJ2-2, with D possibly TRBD2 on 6 matching bases. Germline V CDR1 and CDR2: SQVTM, ANQGSEA. The V and J ends lost 7 bases and 4 bases respectively, with 13 bases between them. The CDR3 is 13 amino acids. As DNA, the CDR3 is TGCAGCGGTCTTATGGGGGGCACCGGGGAGCTGTTTTTT. Its protein product is CSGLMGGTGELFF.

The table lists this clone with a few counts. Written as DNA, the CDR3 is TGTGCCAGCAGCCCCGGGGCGGGACTGGGGACCGGGGAGCTGTTTTTT. Translation: CASSPGAGLGTGELFF. The chain has TRBV11-2 and TRBJ2-2, with D tentatively TRBD2 (6 bases). Germline V CDR1 and CDR2: SGHAT, FQNNGV. The CDR3 covers 16 residues. The V gene lost 5 bases and the J gene lost 5 bases, with 18 bases spanning the gap.

The chain combines TRBV9 with TRBJ1-1; 7 bases agree with TRBD1. Germline CDR1 SGDLS, CDR2 YYNGEE. J lost 5 bases, V lost 0 bases, and 13 bases had no gene match. CDR3 length equals 17 residues. CDR3 loop: CASSVATGDRGLTEAFF. The CDR3 DNA reads TGTGCCAGCAGCGTAGCTACAGGGGACAGAGGGCTAACTGAAGCTTTCTTT.

The chain has TRBV5-1 and TRBJ1-5; D gene ambiguous. There are 14 residues in the CDR3. Germline V gene sequence: CDR1 SGHRS, CDR2 YFSETQ. V lost 1 base and J lost 2, with 7 bases in between. CDR3 DNA: TGCGCCAGCAGCTTGAATCCGGGCAATCAGCCCCAGCATTTT. Translation gives CASSLNPGNQPQHF.

The chain couples TRBV19 to TRBJ1-4; 7 bases are a match to TRBD1. This CDR3 spans 13 amino acids. V was pared by 7 bases and J by 6 bases, with 5 bases of the junction left unmatched. Germline values: CDR1 LNHDA, CDR2 SQIVND (reference sequence). DNA of the CDR3: TGTGCCAGTAACGTCGACAGGGATGAAAAACTGTTTTTT. As protein: CASNVDRDEKLFF.

This clone was counted once. This sequence joins TRBV7-2 and TRBJ2-4, with D tentatively TRBD1 (5 bases). CDR1 is SGHTA and CDR2 is FQGNSA in the germline V gene. V shed 5 bases and J shed 8 bases, with 25 bases lying between them. The CDR3 totals 17 residues. CDR3 in DNA: TGTGCCAGCAGCACGACTTCGCAGGGAACCCAATGGGACATTCAGTACTTC. Protein sequence: CASSTTSQGTQWDIQYF.

The chain's CDR3 is CASSLSGLRTDTQYF. The CDR3 DNA reads as TGTGCCAGCAGTTTATCGGGTCTACGCACAGATACGCAGTATTTT. The gene calls are TRBV28 and TRBJ2-3; D is uncertain. V lost 1 base to trimming and J lost 1 base, with 9 bases between them. In germline, CDR1 is MDHEN, CDR2 SYDVKM. This CDR3 has 15 residues.

V and J are TRBV4-1 and TRBJ2-3; 7 nucleotides line up with TRBD1. V shed 0 bases, J shed 6 bases, and the junction held 12 bases outside the gene matches. The length of the CDR3 is 17 residues. CDR1 is MGHRA and CDR2 is YSYEKL in the germline V gene. CDR3 bases: TGCGCCAGCAGCCAAGAAGGGGGCAGGGTTGCTTGGGATACGCAGTATTTT. It specifies CASSQEGGRVAWDTQYF.

J is TRBJ1-1 and V is TRBV5-4; 8 nucleotides line up with TRBD1. Germline assignment: CDR1 SGHNT and CDR2 YYREEE (reference sequence). The CDR3 contains 17 residues. V lost 4 bases, J lost 0 bases, and 11 bases stayed unmatched. Written as DNA, the CDR3 is TGTGCCAGCAGCGGCGGACAGGGTGCCCCCGTGAACACTGAAGCTTTCTTT. Translated, it gives CASSGGQGAPVNTEAFF. The variable domain in full, with the rest retrieved from reference TRBV5-4 and TRBJ1-1, is ETGVTQSPTHLIKTRGQQVTLRCSSQSGHNTVSWYQQALGQGPQFIFQYYREEENGRGNFPPRFSGLQFPNYSSELNVNALELDDSALYLCASSGGQGAPVNTEAFFGQGTRLTVV.

The chain employs TRBV27 and TRBJ2-1; D might be TRBD2 (8 bases). V was pared by 5 bases and J by 7 bases, with 24 bases between. This CDR3 contains 17 residues. Germline CDR1 and CDR2: MNHEY and SMNVEV (reference sequence). CDR3 in DNA: TGTGCCAGCAGTCCCTGGACTAGCCAGAGGGGGCTAAATGAGCAGTTCTTC. It specifies CASSPWTSQRGLNEQFF.

The chain uses TRBV7-2 and TRBJ2-7; TRBD1 agrees at 10 bases. The CDR3 totals 14 residues. Per germline, CDR1 SGHTA and CDR2 FQGNSA. With 3 bases clipped from V and 5 bases from J, the junction kept 4 bases outside the gene matches. The CDR3 coding sequence is TGTGCCAGCAGCTTGGGACAGGGGAAGAACGAGCAGTACTTC. Its translation: CASSLGQGKNEQYF. Drawing the rest from reference TRBV7-2 and TRBJ2-7, the complete variable domain is GAGVSQSPSNKVTEKGKDVELRCDPISGHTALYWYRQSLGQGLEFLIYFQGNSAPDKSGLPSDRFSAERTGGSVSTLTIQRTQQEDSAVYLCASSLGQGKNEQYFGPGTRLTVT.

The chain has TRBV4-3 and TRBJ2-6; D may be TRBD1 (8 bases). The CDR3 has 21 amino acids. Trimming removed 4 bases at V and 0 bases at J, with 25 bases between. CDR1 is LGHNA, CDR2 YSLEER, per germline. The CDR3 spells CASSLGRQRGQVISGANVLTF. CDR3 coding DNA: TGCGCCAGCAGCCTCGGGAGGCAGAGGGGACAGGTGATCTCTGGGGCCAACGTCCTGACTTTC.

V is TRBV5-5 and J is TRBJ2-1; TRBD2 might be the D (6 bases). Trimming cost V 7 bases and J 5 bases, with 13 bases left between them. The germline gives CDR1 SGHKS, CDR2 YYEKEE (reference sequence). CDR3 length: 13 residues. The CDR3 loop reads CASATGGDNEQFF. DNA of the CDR3: TGTGCCAGCGCGACTGGAGGGGACAATGAGCAGTTCTTC.

This chain connects TRBV30 to TRBJ1-2; D perhaps matches TRBD1 (5 bases). The germline CDR1 and CDR2 sequences are GTSNPN and SVGIG (reference sequence). The CDR3 spans 17 residues. Trimming pared 0 bases from V and 0 bases from J, leaving 17 bases between. The CDR3 reads CAWSVPGLLSANYGYTF. CDR3 bases: TGTGCCTGGAGTGTTCCGGGACTCCTCTCAGCTAACTATGGCTACACCTTC.

The chain uses TRBV19 and TRBJ2-3; D is possibly TRBD2 (5 bases). V lost 4 bases and J 4 bases, leaving 12 bases between the germline ends. The CDR3 runs to 14 residues. Germline V CDR1 and CDR2: LNHDA, SQIVND (reference sequence). CDR3 sequence reads: CASSNREVADTQYF. The CDR3 nucleotides are TGTGCCAGTAGTAACCGGGAAGTCGCAGATACGCAGTATTTT. Full variable domain (remainder filled in from reference TRBV19 and TRBJ2-3): DGGITQSPKYLFRKEGQNVTLSCEQNLNHDAMYWYRQDPGQGLRLIYYSQIVNDFQKGDIAEGYSVSREKKESFPLTVTSAQKNPTAFYLCASSNREVADTQYFGPGTRLTVL.

This sequence joins TRBV28 and TRBJ1-4, with 11 nucleotides matching TRBD1. This CDR3 comprises 15 residues. Germline-derived CDR1 and CDR2 are MDHEN and SYDVKM. Unmatched junction bases numbered 3, after V lost 6 bases and J lost 3 bases. The CDR3: CASRGQGAANEKLFF. The CDR3 region has the DNA TGTGCCAGCAGAGGACAGGGGGCAGCTAATGAAAAACTGTTTTTT.